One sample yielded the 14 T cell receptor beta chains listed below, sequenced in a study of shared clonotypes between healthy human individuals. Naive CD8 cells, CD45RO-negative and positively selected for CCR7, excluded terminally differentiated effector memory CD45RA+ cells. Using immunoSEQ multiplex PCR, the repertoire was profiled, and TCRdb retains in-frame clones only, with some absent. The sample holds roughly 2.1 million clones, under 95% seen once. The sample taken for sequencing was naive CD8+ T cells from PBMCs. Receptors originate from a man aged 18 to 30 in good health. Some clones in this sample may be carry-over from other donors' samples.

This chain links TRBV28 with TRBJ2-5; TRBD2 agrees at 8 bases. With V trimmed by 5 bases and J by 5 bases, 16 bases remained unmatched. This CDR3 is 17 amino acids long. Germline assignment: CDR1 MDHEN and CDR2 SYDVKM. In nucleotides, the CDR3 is TGTGCCAGCAGTATCTGGACTAGCATCGAATCTGAGGAGACCCAGTACTTC. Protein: CASSIWTSIESEETQYF.

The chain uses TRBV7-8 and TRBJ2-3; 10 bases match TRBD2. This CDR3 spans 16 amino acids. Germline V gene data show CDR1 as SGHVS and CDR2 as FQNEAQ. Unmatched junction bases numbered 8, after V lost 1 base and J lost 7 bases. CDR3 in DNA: TGTGCCAGCAGCTTAGTTCTAGCGGGAGTAGGATATACGCAGTATTTT. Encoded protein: CASSLVLAGVGYTQYF.

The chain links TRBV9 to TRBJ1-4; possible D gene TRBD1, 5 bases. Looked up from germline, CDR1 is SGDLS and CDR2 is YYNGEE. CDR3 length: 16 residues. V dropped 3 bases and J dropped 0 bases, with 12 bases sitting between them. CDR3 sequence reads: CASSARTGPTNEKLFF. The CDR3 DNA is TGTGCCAGCAGCGCGCGGACGGGGCCAACTAATGAAAAACTGTTTTTT.

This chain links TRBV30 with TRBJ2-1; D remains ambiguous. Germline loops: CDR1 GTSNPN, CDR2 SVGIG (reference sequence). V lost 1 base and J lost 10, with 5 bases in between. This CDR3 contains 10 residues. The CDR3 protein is CAWSAREQFF. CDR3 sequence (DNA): TGTGCCTGGAGTGCGAGGGAGCAGTTCTTC.

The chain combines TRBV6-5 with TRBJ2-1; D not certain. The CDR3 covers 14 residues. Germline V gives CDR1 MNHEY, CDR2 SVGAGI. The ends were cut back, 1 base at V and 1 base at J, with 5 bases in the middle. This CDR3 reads CASSYFDSYNEQFF. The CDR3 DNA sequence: TGTGCCAGCAGTTACTTTGATTCCTACAATGAGCAGTTCTTC.

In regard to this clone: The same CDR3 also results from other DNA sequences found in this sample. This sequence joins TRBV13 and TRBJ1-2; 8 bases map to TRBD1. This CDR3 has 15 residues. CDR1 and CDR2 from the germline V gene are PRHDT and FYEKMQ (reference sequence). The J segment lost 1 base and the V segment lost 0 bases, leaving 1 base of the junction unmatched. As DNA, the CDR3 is TGTGCCAGCAGCTTAGGACAGGGGGTTAACTATGGCTACACCTTC. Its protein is CASSLGQGVNYGYTF.

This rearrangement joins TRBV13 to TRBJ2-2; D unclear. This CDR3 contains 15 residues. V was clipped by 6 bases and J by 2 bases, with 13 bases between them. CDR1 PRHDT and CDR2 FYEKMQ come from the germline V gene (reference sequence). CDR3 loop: CASRSRGSNTGELFF. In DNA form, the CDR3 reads TGTGCCAGCAGATCTCGTGGGTCTAACACCGGGGAGCTGTTTTTT. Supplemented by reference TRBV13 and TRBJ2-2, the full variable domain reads AAGVIQSPRHLIKEKRETATLKCYPIPRHDTVYWYQQGPGQDPQFLISFYEKMQSDKGSIPDRFSAQQFSDYHSELNMSSLELGDSALYFCASRSRGSNTGELFFGEGSRLTVL.

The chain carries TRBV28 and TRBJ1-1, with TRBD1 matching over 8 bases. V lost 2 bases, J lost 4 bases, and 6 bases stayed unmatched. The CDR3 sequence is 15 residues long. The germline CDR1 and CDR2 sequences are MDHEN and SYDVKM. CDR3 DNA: TGTGCCAGCAGTTTAGGGCAGGGGGCGACCACTGAAGCTTTCTTT. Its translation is CASSLGQGATTEAFF.

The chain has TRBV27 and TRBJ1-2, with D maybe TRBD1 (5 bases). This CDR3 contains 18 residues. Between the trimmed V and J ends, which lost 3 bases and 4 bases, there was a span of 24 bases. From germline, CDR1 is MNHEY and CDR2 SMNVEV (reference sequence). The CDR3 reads CASSFQGWQVLSGYGYTF. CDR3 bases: TGTGCCAGCAGTTTTCAGGGATGGCAAGTGTTAAGTGGCTATGGCTACACCTTC.

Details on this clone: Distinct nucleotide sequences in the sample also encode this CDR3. In nucleotides, the CDR3 is TGTGCCAGCAGTTCCGGGGTGGGGGAGCAGTACTTC. As protein: CASSSGVGEQYF. V and J are TRBV28 and TRBJ2-7; a possible D gene is TRBD2 (5 bases). Germline CDR1 MDHEN, CDR2 SYDVKM. The CDR3 runs 12 residues. V gave up 4 bases and J gave up 7 bases, with 11 bases separating them.

CDR3: CTAGRGLAGVNEQFF. The CDR3 region has the DNA TGCACGGCGGGTCGGGGACTAGCGGGAGTCAATGAGCAGTTCTTC. The chain uses TRBV29-1 and TRBJ2-1, with 14 bases lining up with TRBD2. CDR3 length: 15 amino acids. Looked up from germline, CDR1 is SQVTM and CDR2 is ANQGSEA.

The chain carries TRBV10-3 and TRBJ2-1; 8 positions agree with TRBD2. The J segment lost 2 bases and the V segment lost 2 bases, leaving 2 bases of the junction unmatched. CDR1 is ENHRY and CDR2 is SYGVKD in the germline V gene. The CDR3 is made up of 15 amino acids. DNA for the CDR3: TGTGCCATCAGTGAGGACGGGGGGGCCTACAATGAGCAGTTCTTC. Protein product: CAISEDGGAYNEQFF.

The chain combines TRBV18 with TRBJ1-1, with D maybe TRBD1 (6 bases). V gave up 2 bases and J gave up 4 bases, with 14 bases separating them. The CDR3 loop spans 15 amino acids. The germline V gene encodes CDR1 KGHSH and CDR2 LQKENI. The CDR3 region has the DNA TGTGCCAGCTCACCAGCGGTAGGGGGGTTCACTGAAGCTTTCTTT. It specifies CASSPAVGGFTEAFF.

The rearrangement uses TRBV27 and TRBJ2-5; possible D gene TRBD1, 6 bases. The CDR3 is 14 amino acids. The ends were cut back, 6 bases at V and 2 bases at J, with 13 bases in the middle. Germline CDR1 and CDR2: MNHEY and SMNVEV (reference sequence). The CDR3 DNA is TGTGCCAGCAGATTTCAGGGGAGACAAGAGACCCAGTACTTC. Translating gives CASRFQGRQETQYF.